Given below is one T cell receptor beta chain in context. The data derive from a study of CD8+CD57+ T cells in acquired aplastic anemia. Study background: Isolated CD4+ and CD8+ cells, once sorted, yielded DNA averaging 3.2 ug.

Patients chosen for sequencing had shown CD8+CD57+ cell expansion by flow cytometry. TCR beta VDJ and CDR3 profiling used genomic DNA as template. TCRdb processed the reads anew with MiXCR; each CDR3 protein has one entry. The repertoire consists of over 150,000 distinct CDR3 sequences, with over 50% occurring once and the leading ten covering more than 10%. The TCR comes from a human donor with aplastic anemia. The sequenced sample consisted of sorted CD4+, CD8+, or CD8+CD57+ T cells (not recorded which) from PBMCs.

The CDR3 reads CASSEARGQYF. Written as DNA, the CDR3 is TGTGCCAGCAGTGAAGCGCGCGGGCAGTACTTC. The J gene is TRBJ2-7, the V gene TRBV2; D is ambiguous. Between the trimmed V and J ends, which lost 0 bases and 9 bases, there was a span of 6 bases. The CDR3 is 11 residues long. CDR1 and CDR2 from the germline V gene are SNHLY and FYNNEI.